This T cell receptor (beta chain) is drawn from a study of shared clonotypes between healthy human individuals. Study-wide context: CD4 naive cells filled three plates per donor, CD4 memory three, CD8 naive two and CD8 memory one.

The method was immunoSEQ multiplex PCR; TCRdb's version includes in-frame clones alone and lacks a portion of them. The sample shows 110,000 or so clones, approximately 70% of them seen only once. Trimming cost V 5 bases and J 9 bases, with 11 bases left between them. CDR3 length: 12 amino acids. CDR1 and CDR2 (germline): PRHDT, FYEKMQ (reference sequence). General study findings and limits: Relative to clonotypes present in all four donors, those not shared had lower generation probabilities.

There are a few counts of this clone. What it recognizes is unknown. This chain joins TRBV13 and TRBJ2-1; D remains ambiguous. The sequenced sample consisted of memory CD8+ T cells sorted from blood. As to subset: CD45RO+ cells pooled with CCR7-negative TemRA cells. This clonotype was obtained from a woman under 40 in good health. CDR3 loop: CASSQIIGEQFF. In nucleotides, the CDR3 is TGTGCCAGCAGCCAGATCATCGGTGAGCAGTTCTTC.